This TCR beta chain appears in the sequencing data of a study of blood T cell repertoires in COVID-19. J gave up 3 bases and V 5 bases, and 5 bases lay outside the gene matches. Germline values: CDR1 SGHDN, CDR2 FVKESK. The CDR3 spans 14 residues. Produced via immunoSEQ multiplex PCR; TCRdb's table is partial and in-frame only. The data hold roughly 150,000 clones, with around 76% observed a single time. This receptor was obtained from a man aged 55-75 years with acute or convalescent COVID-19. This rearrangement joins TRBV14 to TRBJ2-3; 7 nucleotides align to TRBD2. Sequenced: peripheral blood. In DNA form, the CDR3 reads TGTGCCAGCAGCTCTGGACTAGGAACAGATACGCAGTATTTT. Translated, it gives CASSSGLGTDTQYF.